One T cell receptor beta chain is described in this entry. Antigen unknown. This sample was included in a study of T cell repertoires in cytomegalovirus infection. Study at large: Recently identified HLA-C-restricted and well-studied HLA-B-restricted CMV epitopes were used. The study's findings and limits: CMV-specific TCR beta clonotypes restricted by HLA-C dominated the ex vivo response. Carriage of CMV together with the relevant HLA was identifiable through cumulative public TCR beta family frequency.

Each CDR3 protein is one row after TCRdb ran MiXCR on the reads. The sample lists hundreds of thousands of distinct CDR3 sequences; about 29% were seen once. V was pared by 1 base and J by 0 bases, with 9 bases between. The CDR3 totals 16 residues. Germline assignment: CDR1 MDHEN and CDR2 SYDVKM. The chain uses TRBV28 and TRBJ2-2; D not resolved. The specimen comprised cultured PBMCs, sampled from culture after CMV antigen stimulation. The receptor was derived from a human donor in good health (CMV status not recorded). Some clones in this sample may be carry-over from other donors' samples. The CDR3 DNA reads as TGTGCCAGCAGTTTATTAACTATCTCGAACACCGGGGAGCTGTTTTTT. This gives the protein CASSLLTISNTGELFF.